The sequence of this T cell receptor beta chain was determined in a study of identical twins. Findings and caveats of the study: Rather than following the same donors, the conclusions depended on cross-sectional statistical analysis. Potential partial confounding of zero-insertion analyses by invariant MAIT and iNKT cells was noted. Less excess twin sharing appeared in beta out-of-frame sequences.

This clonotype was observed many times. Its target is unknown. Template switching added a universal primer site; cDNA carried unique molecular identifiers. TCRdb analysed the 5' RACE reads with MiXCR anew, one entry per CDR3 protein. The data show approximately 140,000 distinct CDR3 sequences, around 3.4% seen once. Germline lookup yields CDR1 LNHNV and CDR2 YYDKDF (reference sequence). The CDR3 length is 14 residues. V lost 0 bases to trimming and J lost 15 bases, with 18 bases between them. Sequencing was carried out using memory T cells sorted from blood. The source is a man aged 18 to 35 in good health. The J gene is TRBJ2-4, the V gene TRBV15; TRBD2 might be the D (5 bases). For the CDR3, the DNA is TGTGCCACCAGCAGAGAGCCCACGGCTAGCAATCCGTACTTC. It translates to CATSREPTASNPYF.